The TCR beta chain described here comes from a study of CD8+ T cells in alopecia areata. Study overall: Dosing with tofacitinib proceeded for 6 to 18 months, followed by 6 months off drug.

Study observations and caveats: Scalp clonality dropped significantly under tofacitinib, as did expanded CD8+ top-100 clones.

Points on this clone: Its target is unknown.

The treatment: oral pan-JAK inhibitor, 5-10 mg twice daily. Extraction and reverse transcription of RNA yielded cDNA as the sequencing template. Only in-frame clones appear in the TCRdb table, and some are missing; sequencing was by immunoSEQ multiplex PCR. The data hold 95,000 to 100,000 clones, with 50% to 75% observed a single time. This sequence originates from a human donor with alopecia areata. Source: CD8+ T cells sorted from blood, taken at week 4, from a patient treated with tofacitinib.

This CDR3 reads CASSPVAGTTSNEQFF. DNA for the CDR3: TGTGCCAGCAGTCCCGTCGCTGGGACTACATCCAATGAGCAGTTCTTC. The chain combines TRBV2 with TRBJ2-1; 7 bases match TRBD2. The length of the CDR3 is 16 residues. V lost 5 bases, J lost 6 bases, and 13 bases stayed unmatched. Germline values: CDR1 SNHLY, CDR2 FYNNEI.